This T cell receptor (beta chain) was found in a study of blood T cells in healthy people across ages. The CDR3 consists of 15 residues. V dropped 0 bases and J dropped 5 bases, with 16 bases sitting between them. Germline values: CDR1 GTSNPN, CDR2 SVGIG (reference sequence). Peripheral blood samples of 9 to 10 milliliters were drawn from each donor. A second PCR of 7 to 11 cycles used a sample-barcoded 5' primer and a J-beta primer mix. A tag from a template-switch adaptor with 12 random nucleotides marked each cDNA molecule. There were at least 3 million CDR3-containing paired-end reads obtained from each sample. TCRdb reprocessed the 5' RACE reads via MiXCR and lists one record per CDR3 protein. The sample has about 680,000 distinct CDR3 sequences; 49% are singletons.

The origin of this receptor is a woman aged 55 to 70 in good health. The rearrangement joins TRBV30 to TRBJ1-1; D is possibly TRBD1 (5 bases). Source material: blood. CDR3 in DNA: TGTGCCTGGAGTGTACGGGACCACAGGAGGACTGAAGCTTTCTTT. Translated: CAWSVRDHRRTEAFF. Variable domain in full (rest from reference TRBV30 and TRBJ1-1): SQTIHQWPATLVQPVGSPLSLECTVEGTSNPNLYWYRQAAGRGLQLLFYSVGIGQISSEVPQNLSASRPQDRQFILSSKKLLLSDSGFYLCAWSVRDHRRTEAFFGQGTRLTVV.